The next 7 T cell receptor beta chains were all read from a single sample in a study of T cells after yellow fever vaccination. TCRdb fed the 5' RACE reads into MiXCR, producing one record per CDR3 protein. The repertoire holds 300,000 to 350,000 distinct CDR3 sequences, about 4% seen once, with approximately 24% in the top ten. Sequenced here: PBMCs, sampled 5 days after the yellow fever booster vaccination. Receptors were obtained from a man aged 18 to 30 who received the YFV17D yellow fever vaccine.

This clonotype was detected ten times or more. This rearrangement joins TRBV18 to TRBJ1-5; a weak D match, TRBD1 (6 bases). From germline, CDR1 is KGHSH and CDR2 LQKENI. The V gene lost 3 bases and the J gene lost 5 bases, with 8 bases spanning the gap. This CDR3 has 13 amino acids. As DNA, the CDR3 is TGTGCCAGCTCACCGGGGGCTGATCAGCCCCAGCATTTT. This encodes CASSPGADQPQHF.

V is TRBV28 and J is TRBJ1-3; 8 nucleotides agree with TRBD1. This CDR3 comprises 16 residues. V lost 8 bases, J lost 0 bases, and 9 bases stayed unmatched. Germline V gene lookup returns CDR1 MDHEN and CDR2 SYDVKM. CDR3: CASLGTGYPSGNTIYF. CDR3 sequence (DNA): TGTGCCAGCCTCGGGACAGGCTATCCCTCTGGAAACACCATATATTTT.

This sequence joins TRBV10-3 and TRBJ2-1; 7 bases fit TRBD2. The CDR3 is 14 amino acids. The germline V gene has CDR1 ENHRY and CDR2 SYGVKD. Trimming cost V 2 bases and J 4 bases; bases outside gene matches: 2. CDR3 protein: CAISESGVYNEQFF. CDR3 DNA sequence: TGTGCCATCAGTGAGAGCGGGGTTTACAATGAGCAGTTCTTC.

J is TRBJ2-1 and V is TRBV20-1; 7 bases agree with TRBD2. Germline trimming cut 6 bases from V and 0 bases from J; bases unmatched to any gene: 8. The CDR3 spans 15 residues. Germline CDR1 DFQATT, CDR2 SNEGSKA (reference sequence). The CDR3 sequence is CSASGERDSYNEQFF. CDR3 DNA: TGCAGTGCCAGTGGGGAGCGGGACTCCTACAATGAGCAGTTCTTC.

The rearrangement uses TRBV5-7 and TRBJ1-5; D not resolved. TRBV5-7 is marked as an open reading frame, function uncertain. The CDR3 spans 10 residues. Trimming removed 3 bases at V and 8 bases at J, with 3 bases between. CDR3 DNA: TGTGCCAGCAGCTCAGAGCCCCAGCATTTT. It codes for CASSSEPQHF.

This clonotype was detected many times. V usage is TRBV7-9 and J usage is TRBJ2-3; 11 bases align to TRBD2. V was pared by 5 bases and J by 1 base, with 2 bases of the junction left unmatched. The germline V gene encodes CDR1 SEHNR and CDR2 FQNEAQ (reference sequence). The CDR3 totals 15 residues. Here the CDR3 reads CASSVTSGGTDTQYF. The CDR3 bases are TGTGCCAGCAGCGTGACTAGCGGGGGCACAGATACGCAGTATTTT.

CDR3 residues: CASSPIGGFSDTQYF. Written as DNA, the CDR3 is TGTGCCAGCAGCCCGATCGGGGGGTTTTCAGATACGCAGTATTTT. The rearrangement joins TRBV7-2 to TRBJ2-3; 7 positions agree with TRBD2. The CDR3 loop spans 15 amino acids. The J segment lost 4 bases and the V segment lost 5 bases, leaving 9 bases of the junction unmatched. Germline CDR1 and CDR2: SGHTA and FQGNSA. The whole variable domain, filled in from reference TRBV7-2 and TRBJ2-3, reads GAGVSQSPSNKVTEKGKDVELRCDPISGHTALYWYRQSLGQGLEFLIYFQGNSAPDKSGLPSDRFSAERTGGSVSTLTIQRTQQEDSAVYLCASSPIGGFSDTQYFGPGTRLTVL.